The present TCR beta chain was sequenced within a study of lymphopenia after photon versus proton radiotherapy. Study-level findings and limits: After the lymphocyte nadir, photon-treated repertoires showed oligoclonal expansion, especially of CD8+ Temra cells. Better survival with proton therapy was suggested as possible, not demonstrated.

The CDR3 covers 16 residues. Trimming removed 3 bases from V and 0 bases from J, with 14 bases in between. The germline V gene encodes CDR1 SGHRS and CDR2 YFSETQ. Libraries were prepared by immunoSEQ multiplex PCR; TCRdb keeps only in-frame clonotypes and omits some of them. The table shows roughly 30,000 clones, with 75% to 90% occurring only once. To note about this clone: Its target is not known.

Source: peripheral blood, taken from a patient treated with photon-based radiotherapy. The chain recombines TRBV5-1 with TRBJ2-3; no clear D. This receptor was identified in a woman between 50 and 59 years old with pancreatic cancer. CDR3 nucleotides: TGCGCCAGCAGCTATCAAGGTGCGAGTAGCACAGATACGCAGTATTTT. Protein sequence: CASSYQGASSTDTQYF.